The 8 T cell receptor beta chains listed next were all sequenced from one sample in a study of T-cell memory formation after mild COVID-19. TCRdb re-analysed the 5' RACE reads in MiXCR, keeping a single row per CDR3 protein. The sample has approximately 350,000 distinct CDR3 sequences, under 30% seen once. Sequenced: PBMCs or a T cell subset sorted from them (not recorded which). These receptors were taken from an adult woman who had mild COVID-19 (a few samples of this study predate the infection). Cell type and time point are not known.

This clonotype was seen more than once but under ten times. The J gene is TRBJ2-2, the V gene TRBV6-5; TRBD1 or TRBD2 may be the D gene (5 bases each). Trimming left V 0 bases short and J 8 bases short, with 19 bases between. The CDR3 covers 17 residues. The germline V gene encodes CDR1 MNHEY and CDR2 SVGAGI. CDR3 amino acids: CASSYSNRAGRGGELFF. CDR3 DNA sequence: TGTGCCAGCAGTTACTCCAATCGGGCAGGGCGAGGGGGGGAGCTGTTTTTT.

J is TRBJ2-1 and V is TRBV12-3 or TRBV12-4, with unresolved D. Trimming cost V 6 bases and J 6 bases, with 12 bases left between them. There are 13 residues in the CDR3. CDR3 coding DNA: TGTGCCAGCAGACAACAGCAGTTCAATGAGCAGTTCTTC. Protein: CASRQQQFNEQFF.

This clonotype was seen more than once but under ten times. This chain links TRBV3-1 with TRBJ2-2; D is unresolved. V was cut by 5 bases and J by 6 bases, with 25 bases left in between. The CDR3 sequence is 18 residues long. CDR1 is LGHDT and CDR2 is YNNKEL in the germline V gene (reference sequence). CDR3: CASSSPIRLTPWAGELFF. The CDR3 DNA reads as TGTGCCAGCAGCTCCCCGATTCGACTTACACCGTGGGCCGGGGAGCTGTTTTTT.

CDR3 DNA: TGTGCCAGCTCCGTTGGTGAAGCCAACTCCTACGAGCAGTACTTC. Residues: CASSVGEANSYEQYF. The rearrangement links TRBV9 to TRBJ2-7; no firm D call. V was trimmed by 7 bases and J by 0 bases, leaving 17 bases between them. The germline CDR1 and CDR2 sequences are SGDLS and YYNGEE. The CDR3 has 15 amino acids.

The chain is built from TRBV12-3 or TRBV12-4 and TRBJ2-1; no reliable D call. The germline V and J ends were trimmed by 5 bases and 1 base, with 12 bases remaining between them. CDR3 length: 15 amino acids. CDR3: CASSLRTASYNEQFF. Written as DNA, the CDR3 is TGTGCCAGCAGTCTCCGGACGGCATCCTACAATGAGCAGTTCTTC.

The rearrangement uses TRBV6-2 or TRBV6-3 and TRBJ1-1, with 7 bases matching TRBD1. The V segment lost 8 bases and the J segment 5 bases; nucleotides outside the gene matches: 8. This CDR3 has 13 residues. Germline-derived CDR1 and CDR2 are MNHEY and SVGEGT. The CDR3: CASETGFRTEAFF. The CDR3 DNA sequence: TGTGCCAGCGAGACAGGGTTCAGGACTGAAGCTTTCTTT.

This clonotype was seen a handful of times. This rearrangement joins TRBV7-2 to TRBJ2-7; 11 nucleotides match TRBD2. Unmatched junction bases numbered 5, after V lost 3 bases and J lost 1 base. Germline CDR1 and CDR2: SGHTA and FQGNSA. This CDR3 is built from 16 residues. CDR3 in amino acids: CASSFFGTSGSYEQYF. CDR3 bases: TGTGCCAGCAGCTTTTTCGGGACTAGCGGTTCCTACGAGCAGTACTTC. The variable domain in full, completed from reference TRBV7-2 and TRBJ2-7, reads GAGVSQSPSNKVTEKGKDVELRCDPISGHTALYWYRQSLGQGLEFLIYFQGNSAPDKSGLPSDRFSAERTGGSVSTLTIQRTQQEDSAVYLCASSFFGTSGSYEQYFGPGTRLTVT.

This clonotype has only a few counts. The J gene is TRBJ2-5, the V gene TRBV29-1; a weak D match, TRBD1 (6 bases). CDR3 length: 13 residues. Germline values: CDR1 SQVTM, CDR2 ANQGSEA. Between the trimmed V and J ends, which lost 6 bases and 8 bases, there was a span of 19 bases. The CDR3: CSVQGRGLKTQYF. CDR3 DNA sequence: TGCAGCGTCCAGGGCAGGGGTTTGAAAACCCAGTACTTC.